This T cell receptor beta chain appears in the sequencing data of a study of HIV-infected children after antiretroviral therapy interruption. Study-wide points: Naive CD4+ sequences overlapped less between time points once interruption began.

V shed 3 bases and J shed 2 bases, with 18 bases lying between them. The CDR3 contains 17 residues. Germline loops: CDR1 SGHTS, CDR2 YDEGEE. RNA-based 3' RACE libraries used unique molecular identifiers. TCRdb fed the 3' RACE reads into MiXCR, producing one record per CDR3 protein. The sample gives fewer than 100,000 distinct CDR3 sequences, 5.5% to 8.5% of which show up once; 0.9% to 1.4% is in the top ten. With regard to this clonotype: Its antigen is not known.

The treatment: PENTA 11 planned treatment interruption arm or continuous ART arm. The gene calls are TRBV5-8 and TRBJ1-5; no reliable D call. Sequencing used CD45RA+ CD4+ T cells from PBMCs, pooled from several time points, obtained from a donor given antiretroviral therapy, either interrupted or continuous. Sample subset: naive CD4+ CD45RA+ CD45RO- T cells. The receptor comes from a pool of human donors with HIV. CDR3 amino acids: CASSSASKGWGNQPQHF. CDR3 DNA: TGTGCCAGCAGCTCCGCGTCCAAAGGTTGGGGCAATCAGCCCCAGCATTTT.